The 19 T cell receptor beta chains below come from one sample, sequenced in a study of control samples from healthy donors and cancer patients (dated by TCRdb to 2018 to 2021). The library was prepared using the immunoSEQ multiplex PCR assay. TCRdb took this table from immuneACCESS and kept in-frame rearrangements with V and J called. Such tables lack part of the clones; where checked against another copy, unresolved V genes explain under half of the gap, and the rest is unexplained. The sample contains some 130,000 clones, about nine tenths of them found a single time. Of the sample, around 6% is held by the ten largest clones. Sample: blood. These receptors all come from a man aged 18 to 29 in good health.

The rearrangement uses TRBV7-9 and TRBJ1-1; tentative D call: TRBD1 (5 bases). The V and J ends lost 0 bases and 7 bases respectively, with 9 bases between them. The CDR3 has 13 residues. The germline V gene has CDR1 SEHNR and CDR2 FQNEAQ (reference sequence). The chain's CDR3 is CASSLATEIEAFF. In DNA form, the CDR3 reads TGTGCCAGCAGCTTAGCGACAGAAATTGAAGCTTTCTTT.

The rearrangement uses TRBV6-5 and TRBJ2-7; no reliable D call. Germline V gene lookup returns CDR1 MNHEY and CDR2 SVGAGI. The CDR3 covers 16 residues. V lost 0 bases, J lost 5 bases, and 17 bases lay in between. In nucleotides, the CDR3 is TGTGCCAGCAGTTACTCTGGGCATACCACTGCCGACGAGCAGTACTTC. It is translated as CASSYSGHTTADEQYF.

The chain carries TRBV7-2 and TRBJ2-7; 10 nucleotides agree with TRBD2. Unmatched junction bases numbered 8, after V lost 3 bases and J lost 0 bases. The length of the CDR3 is 17 residues. CDR1 is SGHTA, CDR2 FQGNSA, per germline. CDR3 loop: CASSLSSGGTFSYEQYF. The DNA for the CDR3 is TGTGCCAGCAGCTTGTCTAGCGGGGGAACCTTCTCCTACGAGCAGTACTTC.

The rearrangement links TRBV5-5 to TRBJ2-7, with D possibly being TRBD1 (6 bases). V was pared by 0 bases and J by 6 bases, with 13 bases between. Germline lookup yields CDR1 SGHKS and CDR2 YYEKEE (reference sequence). The CDR3 is 14 residues long. DNA for the CDR3: TGTGCCAGCAGCTTGGGGGGGCCGTTCGGCGAGCAGTACTTC. Residues: CASSLGGPFGEQYF. The entire variable domain, with the rest obtained from reference TRBV5-5 and TRBJ2-7, is as follows: DAGVTQSPTHLIKTRGQQVTLRCSPISGHKSVSWYQQVLGQGPQFIFQYYEKEERGRGNFPDRFSARQFPNYSSELNVNALLLGDSALYLCASSLGGPFGEQYFGPGTRLTVT.

This chain connects TRBV7-3 to TRBJ2-3; no definite D call. Trimming pared 4 bases from V and 3 bases from J, leaving 5 bases between. The CDR3 extends over 12 amino acids. Germline V gene sequence: CDR1 SGHTA, CDR2 FQGTGA. The CDR3 DNA is TGTGCCAGCAGCTCCGGGACAGATACGCAGTATTTT. It translates to CASSSGTDTQYF.

V and J are TRBV5-6 and TRBJ2-3; 8 nucleotides line up with TRBD1. This CDR3 contains 14 residues. J was trimmed by 6 bases and V by 3 bases; bases with no gene match: 6. In germline, CDR1 is SGHDT, CDR2 YYEEEE. CDR3: CASSSDRVRDTQYF. The CDR3 bases are TGTGCCAGCAGCTCGGACAGGGTAAGGGATACGCAGTATTTT.

The CDR3 loop reads CASRVLKANTEAFF. The CDR3 bases are TGCGCCAGCAGAGTCTTAAAGGCGAACACTGAAGCTTTCTTT. This chain connects TRBV5-1 to TRBJ1-1; D unresolved. CDR1 SGHRS and CDR2 YFSETQ come from the germline V gene. Deletions cut 5 bases from V and 1 base from J, with 12 bases between. The CDR3 contains 14 residues.

The V gene is TRBV27, the J gene TRBJ1-4; tentative D call: TRBD1 (5 bases). The germline V gene encodes CDR1 MNHEY and CDR2 SMNVEV (reference sequence). The V end lost 4 bases, the J end lost 4 bases, and 13 bases lay between the germline ends. The CDR3 is 15 residues long. This CDR3 is CASSSRQKFNEKLFF. The CDR3 DNA follows: TGTGCCAGCAGTTCACGACAGAAATTTAATGAAAAACTGTTTTTT.

The chain recombines TRBV14 with TRBJ2-2; unclear D gene. V was shortened by 2 bases and J by 2 bases, with 3 bases between the two germline ends. Germline lookup yields CDR1 SGHDN and CDR2 FVKESK. The CDR3 totals 13 residues. The CDR3 here is CASSQPNTGELFF. DNA of the CDR3: TGTGCCAGCAGCCAACCAAACACCGGGGAGCTGTTTTTT.

This clone was seen once. The V and J genes are TRBV7-6 and TRBJ2-7; D unresolved. From germline, CDR1 is SGHVS and CDR2 FNYEAQ. The V gene lost 5 bases and the J gene lost 2 bases, with 10 bases spanning the gap. The CDR3 has 13 amino acids. Here the CDR3 DNA reads TGTGCCAGCAGCACAAACCCAACCTACGAGCAGTACTTC. Translation gives CASSTNPTYEQYF.

This sequence joins TRBV9 and TRBJ2-3; D is perhaps TRBD1 or TRBD2 (5 bases each). CDR1 and CDR2 from the germline V gene are SGDLS and YYNGEE. This CDR3 is built from 16 residues. The V end lost 0 bases, the J end lost 2 bases, and 13 bases lay between the germline ends. The CDR3 is CASSVDGRGVTDTQYF. The DNA for the CDR3 is TGTGCCAGCAGCGTAGACGGCCGGGGCGTCACAGATACGCAGTATTTT.

This rearrangement joins TRBV4-1 to TRBJ1-1; 8 nucleotides line up with TRBD1. This CDR3 comprises 14 residues. V lost 3 bases to trimming and J lost 3 bases; unmatched junction nucleotides: 3. The germline gives CDR1 MGHRA, CDR2 YSYEKL. CDR3 in DNA: TGCGCCAGCAGCCAGAGCAGGGGGCACACTGAAGCTTTCTTT. Protein: CASSQSRGHTEAFF.

The gene calls are TRBV4-2 and TRBJ1-6; 9 bases match TRBD1. The CDR3 runs to 17 residues. Germline loops: CDR1 LGHNA, CDR2 YNFKEQ. Losses at the gene ends were 0 bases for V and 4 bases for J; bases not matched to a gene: 4. The CDR3 region has the DNA TGTGCCAGCAGCCAAGATTGGACAGGGGAATATAATTCACCCCTCCACTTT. As protein: CASSQDWTGEYNSPLHF.

CDR3 protein: CAISEKGPFTDTQYF. The CDR3 bases are TGTGCCATCAGTGAAAAGGGGCCTTTCACAGATACGCAGTATTTT. The J gene is TRBJ2-3, the V gene TRBV10-3; maybe TRBD1 (5 bases). The CDR3 runs 15 residues. Germline loops: CDR1 ENHRY, CDR2 SYGVKD. V was pared by 3 bases and J by 2 bases, with 12 bases between.

The V gene is TRBV9, the J gene TRBJ2-2; D is uncertain. V was shortened by 6 bases and J by 0 bases, with 9 bases between the two germline ends. The CDR3 runs 14 residues. CDR1 is SGDLS, CDR2 YYNGEE, per germline. CDR3: CASTGGPNTGELFF. The CDR3 coding sequence is TGTGCCAGCACAGGTGGTCCGAACACCGGGGAGCTGTTTTTT. The full variable domain, its missing parts supplied by reference TRBV9 and TRBJ2-2, is DSGVTQTPKHLITATGQRVTLRCSPRSGDLSVYWYQQSLDQGLQFLIQYYNGEERAKGNILERFSAQQFPDLHSELNLSSLELGDSALYFCASTGGPNTGELFFGEGSRLTVL.

This clone was counted a single time. CDR3 DNA sequence: TGTGCCAGCAGCGTAGAGACGAAGAACACTGAAGCTTTCTTT. Amino acids: CASSVETKNTEAFF. The V gene is TRBV9, the J gene TRBJ1-1; D call uncertain. V lost 0 bases and J 1 base, leaving 7 bases between the germline ends. Germline V gives CDR1 SGDLS, CDR2 YYNGEE. The length of the CDR3 is 14 residues.

The rearrangement joins TRBV6-1 to TRBJ1-3; weak D call: TRBD1 (6 bases). The CDR3 is made up of 16 amino acids. Germline CDR1 reads MNHNS; CDR2 reads SASEGT. Trimming took 4 bases from V and 2 from J, leaving 15 bases between them. The CDR3 nucleotides are TGTGCCAGCAGTGTGTCGGCAGGGGAGACTGGAAACACCATATATTTT. Its translation: CASSVSAGETGNTIYF.

The gene calls are TRBV7-9 and TRBJ2-5; D not certain. Trimming took 5 bases from V and 3 from J, leaving 7 bases between them. Germline CDR1 is SEHNR and CDR2 is FQNEAQ (reference sequence). CDR3 length: 12 amino acids. This CDR3 is CASSLSKETQYF. For the CDR3, the DNA is TGTGCCAGCAGCCTATCGAAAGAGACCCAGTACTTC.

This clone was picked up a small number of times. The chain carries TRBV7-9 and TRBJ2-7, with D uncertain. This CDR3 has 14 residues. Germline values: CDR1 SEHNR, CDR2 FQNEAQ (reference sequence). The V end was cut by 2 bases, the J end by 0 bases, with 8 bases between. The DNA of the CDR3 is TGTGCCAGCAGCTTATCAGCCGGCTCCTACGAGCAGTACTTC. Translation: CASSLSAGSYEQYF.